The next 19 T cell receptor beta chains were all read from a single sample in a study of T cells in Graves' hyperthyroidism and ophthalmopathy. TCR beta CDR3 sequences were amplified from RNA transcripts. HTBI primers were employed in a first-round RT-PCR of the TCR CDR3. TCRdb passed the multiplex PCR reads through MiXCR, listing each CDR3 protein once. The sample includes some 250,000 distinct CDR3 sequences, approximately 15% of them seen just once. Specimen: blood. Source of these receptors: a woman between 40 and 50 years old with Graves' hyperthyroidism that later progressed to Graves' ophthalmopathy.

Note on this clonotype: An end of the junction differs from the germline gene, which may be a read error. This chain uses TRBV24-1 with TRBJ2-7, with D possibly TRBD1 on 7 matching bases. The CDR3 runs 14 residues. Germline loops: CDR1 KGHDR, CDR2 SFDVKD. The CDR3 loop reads CSTSDLRGQTGQYF. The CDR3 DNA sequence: TGTTCCACCAGTGATCTGCGGGGACAGACCGGGCAGTACTTC.

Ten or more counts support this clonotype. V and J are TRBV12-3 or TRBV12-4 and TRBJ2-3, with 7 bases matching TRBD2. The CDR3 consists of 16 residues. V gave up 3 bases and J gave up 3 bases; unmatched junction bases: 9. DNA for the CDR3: TGTGCCAGCAGTTTGGGAGGGCCGATTGCGACAGATACGCAGTATTTT. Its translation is CASSLGGPIATDTQYF.

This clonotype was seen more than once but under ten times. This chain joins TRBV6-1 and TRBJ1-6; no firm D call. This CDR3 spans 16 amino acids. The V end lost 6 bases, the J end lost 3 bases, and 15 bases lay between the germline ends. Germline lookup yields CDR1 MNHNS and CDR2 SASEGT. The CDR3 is CASSPKISGYNSPLHF. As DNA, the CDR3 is TGTGCCAGCAGCCCGAAAATTAGCGGCTATAATTCACCCCTCCACTTT.

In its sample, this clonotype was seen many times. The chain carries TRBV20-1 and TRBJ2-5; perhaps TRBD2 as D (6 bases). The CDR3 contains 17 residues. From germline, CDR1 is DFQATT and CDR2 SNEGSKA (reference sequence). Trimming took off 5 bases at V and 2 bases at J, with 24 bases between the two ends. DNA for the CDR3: TGCAGTGCTCACGGAACAATGATCAAGCGGGTGCAAGAGACCCAGTACTTC. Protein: CSAHGTMIKRVQETQYF.

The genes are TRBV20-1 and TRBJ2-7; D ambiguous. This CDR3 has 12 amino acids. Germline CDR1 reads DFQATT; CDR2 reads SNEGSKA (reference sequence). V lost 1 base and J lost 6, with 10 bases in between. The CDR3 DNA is TGCAGTGCTAGAGCAATTAGCCCCGAGCAGTACTTC. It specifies CSARAISPEQYF.

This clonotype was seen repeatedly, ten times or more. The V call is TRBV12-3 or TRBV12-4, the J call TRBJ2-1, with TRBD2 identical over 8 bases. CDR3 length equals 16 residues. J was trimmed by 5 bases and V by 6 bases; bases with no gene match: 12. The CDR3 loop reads CASSYGLAGLDNEQFF. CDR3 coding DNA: TGTGCCAGCAGCTACGGGCTAGCGGGTCTAGACAATGAGCAGTTCTTC.

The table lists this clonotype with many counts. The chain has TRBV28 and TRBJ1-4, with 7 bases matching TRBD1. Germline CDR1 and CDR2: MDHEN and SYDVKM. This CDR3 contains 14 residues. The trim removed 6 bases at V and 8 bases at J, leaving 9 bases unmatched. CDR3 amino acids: CASSLYRGGEKLFF. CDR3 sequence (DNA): TGTGCCAGCAGCCTTTACAGGGGTGGAGAAAAACTGTTTTTT.

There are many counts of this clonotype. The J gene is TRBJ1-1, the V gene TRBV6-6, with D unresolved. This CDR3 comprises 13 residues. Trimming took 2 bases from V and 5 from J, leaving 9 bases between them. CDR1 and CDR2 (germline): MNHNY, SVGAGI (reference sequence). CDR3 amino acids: CASSYLMGTEAFF. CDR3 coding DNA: TGTGCCAGCAGTTACCTTATGGGGACTGAAGCTTTCTTT.

CDR3 sequence reads: CATNPGARYEQYF. In DNA form, the CDR3 reads TGTGCCACCAATCCGGGGGCCAGATACGAGCAGTACTTC. The chain links TRBV10-3 to TRBJ2-7; D might be TRBD1 or TRBD2, each matching 6 bases. Trimming cost V 10 bases and J 4 bases, with 17 bases left between them. CDR1 is ENHRY, CDR2 SYGVKD, per germline. There are 13 residues in the CDR3.

CDR3 coding DNA: TGCGCCAGCAGCCACGACTTACATGAGCAGTTCTTC. Encoded protein: CASSHDLHEQFF. This chain links TRBV4-1 with TRBJ2-1; D call uncertain. Looked up from germline, CDR1 is MGHRA and CDR2 is YSYEKL. This CDR3 is built from 12 residues. Trimming pared 3 bases from V and 8 bases from J, leaving 8 bases between.

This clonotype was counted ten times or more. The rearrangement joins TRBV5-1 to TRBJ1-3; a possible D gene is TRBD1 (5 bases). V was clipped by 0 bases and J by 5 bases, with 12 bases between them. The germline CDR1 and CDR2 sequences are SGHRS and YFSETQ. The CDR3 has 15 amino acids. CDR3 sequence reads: CASSLEGGGRNTIYF. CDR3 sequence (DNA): TGCGCCAGCAGCTTGGAGGGCGGGGGACGAAACACCATATATTTT. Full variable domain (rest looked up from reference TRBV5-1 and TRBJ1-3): KAGVTQTPRYLIKTRGQQVTLSCSPISGHRSVSWYQQTPGQGLQFLFEYFSETQRNKGNFPGRFSGRQFSNSRSEMNVSTLELGDSALYLCASSLEGGGRNTIYFGEGSWLTVV.

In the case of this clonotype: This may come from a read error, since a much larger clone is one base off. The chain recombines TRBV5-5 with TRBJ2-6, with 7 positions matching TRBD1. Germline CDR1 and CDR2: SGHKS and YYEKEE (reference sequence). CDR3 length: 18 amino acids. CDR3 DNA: TGTGCCAGCACCCTGCGGACAGGAGTCTTCTCTGGGGCCAACCTCCTGACTTTC. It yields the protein CASTLRTGVFSGANLLTF.

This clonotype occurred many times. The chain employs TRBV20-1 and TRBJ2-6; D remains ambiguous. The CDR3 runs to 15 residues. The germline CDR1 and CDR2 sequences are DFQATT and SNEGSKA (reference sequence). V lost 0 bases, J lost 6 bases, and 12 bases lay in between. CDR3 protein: CSARDPSESANVLTF. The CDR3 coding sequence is TGCAGTGCTAGAGATCCGAGCGAATCGGCCAACGTCCTGACTTTC.

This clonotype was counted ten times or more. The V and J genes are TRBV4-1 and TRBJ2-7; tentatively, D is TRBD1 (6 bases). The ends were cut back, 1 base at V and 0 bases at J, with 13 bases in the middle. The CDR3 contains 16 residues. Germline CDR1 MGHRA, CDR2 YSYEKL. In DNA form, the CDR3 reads TGCGCCAGCAGCCAAGGACCACAGGGTAACTCCTACGAGCAGTACTTC. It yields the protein CASSQGPQGNSYEQYF.

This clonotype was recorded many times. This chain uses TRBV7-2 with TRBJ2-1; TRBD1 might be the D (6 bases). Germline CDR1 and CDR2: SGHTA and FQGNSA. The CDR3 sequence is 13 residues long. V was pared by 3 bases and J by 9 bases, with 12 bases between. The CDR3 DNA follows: TGTGCCAGCAGCTTGAACAGGGACGGTGAGCAGTTCTTC. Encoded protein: CASSLNRDGEQFF.

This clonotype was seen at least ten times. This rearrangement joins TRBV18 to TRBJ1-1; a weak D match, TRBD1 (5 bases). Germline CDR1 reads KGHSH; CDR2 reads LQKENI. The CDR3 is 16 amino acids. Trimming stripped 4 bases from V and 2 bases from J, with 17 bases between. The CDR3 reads CASSLGVRALNTEAFF. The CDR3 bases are TGTGCCAGCTCACTAGGGGTTCGGGCCCTCAACACTGAAGCTTTCTTT.

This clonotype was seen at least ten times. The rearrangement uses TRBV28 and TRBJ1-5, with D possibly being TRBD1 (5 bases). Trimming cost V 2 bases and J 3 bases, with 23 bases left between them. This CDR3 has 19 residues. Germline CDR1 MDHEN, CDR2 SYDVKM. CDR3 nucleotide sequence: TGTGCCAGCAGTTTACCTCGGGGCCGCAGTTATCGGGTCAATCAGCCCCAGCATTTT. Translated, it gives CASSLPRGRSYRVNQPQHF.

The CDR3 loop reads CASSFTTGGQPQHF. CDR3 nucleotides: TGTGCCAGCAGTTTTACGACAGGAGGCCAGCCCCAGCATTTT. The chain carries TRBV28 and TRBJ1-5; D might be TRBD1 (6 bases). Per the germline V gene, CDR1 is MDHEN and CDR2 is SYDVKM. The V and J ends lost 3 bases and 7 bases respectively, with 13 bases between them. This CDR3 is built from 14 residues. Together with reference TRBV28 and TRBJ1-5, the CDR3 gives the full variable domain: DVKVTQSSRYLVKRTGEKVFLECVQDMDHENMFWYRQDPGLGLRLIYFSYDVKMKEKGDIPEGYSVSREKKERFSLILESASTNQTSMYLCASSFTTGGQPQHFGDGTRLSIL.

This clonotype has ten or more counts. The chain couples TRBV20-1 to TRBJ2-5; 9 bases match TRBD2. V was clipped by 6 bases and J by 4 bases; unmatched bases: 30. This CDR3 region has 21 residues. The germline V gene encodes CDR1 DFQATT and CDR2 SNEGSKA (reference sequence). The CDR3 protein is CSALVLPTSGASGSNGETQYF. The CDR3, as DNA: TGCAGTGCCTTAGTTCTACCGACTAGCGGAGCTTCCGGCTCAAACGGAGAGACCCAGTACTTC.